Reported below is one TCR beta chain. The record originates from a study of blood T cell repertoires in COVID-19. Study summary: Donors in the United States, Italy and Spain gave samples during acute or convalescent COVID-19.

The CDR3 is 13 residues long. V was clipped by 6 bases and J by 4 bases; unmatched bases: 6. The germline V gene encodes CDR1 SEHNR and CDR2 FQNEAQ (reference sequence). The repertoire was sequenced with immunoSEQ multiplex PCR; TCRdb's copy has only in-frame clones and lacks some. The repertoire holds a few hundred thousand clones, with 88% as singletons. Participant age was about 18 to 89 years, and participants resided in around 24 US areas. Cohorts were assigned according to the clinical history that participants reported. This clonotype was sampled from a woman aged 35 to 49 who had recovered from COVID-19. The chain employs TRBV7-9 and TRBJ2-7, with 7 nucleotides matching TRBD1. The specimen sequenced was PBMCs or T cells enriched from blood (not recorded which). For the CDR3, the DNA is TGTGCCAGCAGAGCGACAGGGACATACGAGCAGTACTTC. Amino acid sequence: CASRATGTYEQYF.